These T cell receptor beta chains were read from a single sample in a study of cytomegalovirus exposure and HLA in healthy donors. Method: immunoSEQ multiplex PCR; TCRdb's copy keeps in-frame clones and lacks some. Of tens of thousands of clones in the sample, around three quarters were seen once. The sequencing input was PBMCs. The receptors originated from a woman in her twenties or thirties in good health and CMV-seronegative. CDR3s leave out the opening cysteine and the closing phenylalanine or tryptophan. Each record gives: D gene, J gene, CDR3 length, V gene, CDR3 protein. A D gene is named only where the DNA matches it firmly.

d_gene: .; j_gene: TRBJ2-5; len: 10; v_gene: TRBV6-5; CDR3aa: ASSKPQSPQY
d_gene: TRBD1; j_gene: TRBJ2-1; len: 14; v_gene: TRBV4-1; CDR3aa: ASSQAVQGTGNEQF
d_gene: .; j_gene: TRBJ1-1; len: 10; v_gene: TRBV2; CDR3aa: ASSEFSLAAF
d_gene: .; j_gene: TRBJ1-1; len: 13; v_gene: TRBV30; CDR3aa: AWSQRGGRRTEAF
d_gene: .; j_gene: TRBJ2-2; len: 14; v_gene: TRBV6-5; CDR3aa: ASSYSGILVTGELF
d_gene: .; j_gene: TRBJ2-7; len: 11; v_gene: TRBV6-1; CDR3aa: ASSRTATYEQY
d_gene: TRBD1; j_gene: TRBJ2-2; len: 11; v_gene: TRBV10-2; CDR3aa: ASSETGAGELF
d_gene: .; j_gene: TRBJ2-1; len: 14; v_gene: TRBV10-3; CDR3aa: AISGATSSQNNEQF
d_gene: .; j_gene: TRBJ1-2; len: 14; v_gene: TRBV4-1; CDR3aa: ASSQGYPTSSRGYT
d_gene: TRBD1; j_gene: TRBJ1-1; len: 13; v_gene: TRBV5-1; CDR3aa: ASSYRTGGNAEAF
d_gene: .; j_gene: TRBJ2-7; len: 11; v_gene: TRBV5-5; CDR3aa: ASSLQDSYEQY
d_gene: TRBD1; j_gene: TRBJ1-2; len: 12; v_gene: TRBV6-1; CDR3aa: ASSNLNRGLGYT